One and the same sample provided the 4 T cell receptor beta chains below, sequenced in a study of T cell responses to AZD1222 COVID-19 vaccine. Profiled with immunoSEQ multiplex PCR; TCRdb holds only in-frame clones, not every one. The repertoire includes 150,000 to 200,000 clones, almost 95% of them detected once, and approximately 9.6% sits in the top ten. The material sequenced was peripheral blood, taken on day 0 of AZD1222 vaccination. The receptors shown here come from an adult in good health.

The chain uses TRBV6-4 and TRBJ2-1; D could derive from TRBD1 or TRBD2 (5 bases each). V was cut by 6 bases and J by 0 bases, with 21 bases left in between. The CDR3 extends over 18 amino acids. CDR1 is MRHNA, CDR2 SNTAGT, per germline. As DNA, the CDR3 is TGTGCCAGCAGCCCGGGGCAGGTTCCCTTGAGCTCCTACAATGAGCAGTTCTTC. Residues: CASSPGQVPLSSYNEQFF.

The V gene is TRBV13, the J gene TRBJ2-5; 7 nucleotides align to TRBD2. The germline V gene has CDR1 PRHDT and CDR2 FYEKMQ (reference sequence). This CDR3 comprises 14 residues. Unmatched junction bases numbered 7, after V lost 5 bases and J lost 4 bases. The CDR3 DNA is TGTGCCAGCAGCGCCAGACTAGCTTTAGAGACCCAGTACTTC. Translation gives CASSARLALETQYF.

The chain couples TRBV6-1 to TRBJ1-1; D gene uncertain. V lost 0 bases to trimming and J lost 5 bases, with 10 bases between them. The CDR3 has 14 residues. The germline V gene has CDR1 MNHNS and CDR2 SASEGT. The CDR3 sequence: CASSEARSGTEAFF. Here the CDR3 DNA reads TGTGCCAGCAGTGAAGCGCGAAGTGGGACTGAAGCTTTCTTT.

J is TRBJ2-4 and V is TRBV11-2; the D is unclear. Deletions cut 5 bases from V and 6 bases from J, with 20 bases between. The CDR3 spans 16 residues. CDR1 and CDR2 from the germline V gene are SGHAT and FQNNGV. The CDR3 protein is CASSLPHVEETNIQYF. The CDR3 DNA sequence: TGTGCCAGCAGCCTACCGCACGTGGAAGAAACAAACATTCAGTACTTC.